This is a list of T cell receptor beta chains from one sample in a study of cytomegalovirus exposure and HLA in healthy donors. Some clones are missing from TCRdb's copy, which holds only in-frame ones; the method was immunoSEQ multiplex PCR. The sample yields about 130,000 clones, just under 95% seen once. Sequenced input: PBMCs. These receptors all stem from a woman younger than 30 in good health and CMV-seronegative. CDR3s include the opening cysteine and the closing phenylalanine or tryptophan. Fields, in order: V gene, D gene, CDR3 length, clone size, J gene, CDR3 DNA, CDR3 protein. The D gene is left open where the match is weak. Some rows have no size entry. The others give once, few or many, or a class for an expanded clone.

TRBV6-5	TRBD1	13	-	TRBJ2-7	TGTGCCAGCAGCATGACAGGGCCCTACGAGCAGTACTTC	CASSMTGPYEQYF
TRBV15	-	15	once	TRBJ1-4	TGTGCCACCAGCCGAGGTGCAGAAAACAATGAAAAACTGTTTTTT	CATSRGAENNEKLFF
TRBV7-2	-	14	-	TRBJ2-5	TGTGCCAGCAGCTTAGACTCCACCAAAGAGACCCAGTACTTC	CASSLDSTKETQYF
TRBV18	TRBD1	14	-	TRBJ2-3	TGTGCCAGCTCACCAGGGGACAGCCTCGATACGCAGTATTTT	CASSPGDSLDTQYF
TRBV19	TRBD2	17	-	TRBJ2-1	TGTGCCAGTGCGGGACTAGCGGCAGCAGACACCTACAATGAGCAGTTCTTC	CASAGLAAADTYNEQFF
TRBV28	-	17	medium-sized	TRBJ1-6	TGTGCCAGCAGCGAAGCCAGGGGTAAGGCGAATAATTCACCCCTCCACTTT	CASSEARGKANNSPLHF
TRBV6-1	-	22	-	TRBJ2-7	TGTGCCAGCAGTGAAGTTAGGCCCTGGGATAACACGGGGGTAGGGAGCTCCTACGAGCAGTACTTC	CASSEVRPWDNTGVGSSYEQYF
TRBV5-4	TRBD2	15	-	TRBJ2-1	TGTGCCAGCACCAATCAGCGGGAGGGATACAATGAGCAGTTCTTC	CASTNQREGYNEQFF
TRBV4-1	-	14	-	TRBJ2-7	TGCGCCAGCAGCCTCCAGGCCGGGGAAGGCGAGCAGTACTTC	CASSLQAGEGEQYF
TRBV2	-	16	-	TRBJ2-1	TGTGCCAGCAGTGGGGTCGGGGAAGACTACTACAATGAGCAGTTCTTC	CASSGVGEDYYNEQFF
TRBV4-1	-	14	-	TRBJ2-2	TGCGCCAGCAGCCGCGCCCCGGACACCGGGGAGCTGTTTTTT	CASSRAPDTGELFF
TRBV2	-	13	once	TRBJ2-5	TGTGCCAGCAGACGGGGACTCCAAGAGACCCAGTACTTC	CASRRGLQETQYF
TRBV5-1	-	13	-	TRBJ2-5	TGCGCCAGCAGCTCAGGGCCCGAAGAGACCCAGTACTTC	CASSSGPEETQYF
TRBV7-9	-	13	-	TRBJ2-1	TGTGCCAGCAGCCTGACAGTCGGCGATGAGCAGTTCTTC	CASSLTVGDEQFF
TRBV6-5	-	13	-	TRBJ1-5	TGTGCCAGCAGCTCCGGACAGTATCAGCCCCAGCATTTT	CASSSGQYQPQHF
TRBV28	-	15	-	TRBJ2-5	TGTGCCAGCAGTGCCCCCGCGGGGTACCAAGAGACCCAGTACTTC	CASSAPAGYQETQYF
TRBV7-9	-	14	few	TRBJ2-7	TGTGCCAGCAGCTTACTACAGGGCTATTACGAGCAGTACTTC	CASSLLQGYYEQYF
TRBV7-9	-	12	few	TRBJ1-2	TGTGCCAGCAGCTTACAGGGAAATGGCTACACCTTC	CASSLQGNGYTF
TRBV5-6	TRBD1	12	-	TRBJ1-1	TGTGCCAGCGGAACAGGGGTCACTGAAGCTTTCTTT	CASGTGVTEAFF
TRBV5-1	-	14	-	TRBJ1-1	TGCGCCAGCAGCAGGACCGGGAGTGGTGATGAAGCTTTCTTT	CASSRTGSGDEAFF
TRBV20-1	-	11	once	TRBJ1-3	TGCAGTGCTAGTAGGGGGAACACCATATATTTT	CSASRGNTIYF
TRBV6-5	-	13	-	TRBJ1-1	TGTGCCAGCAGTTACACCACTCAAGCTGAAGCTTTCTTT	CASSYTTQAEAFF
TRBV27	TRBD2	14	-	TRBJ2-7	TGTGCCAGCAAGTGGACTAGCGGGTCCTACGAGCAGTACTTC	CASKWTSGSYEQYF
TRBV2	TRBD1	14	-	TRBJ2-1	TGTGCCAGCAATCGACAGGGGGGCTACAATGAGCAGTTCTTC	CASNRQGGYNEQFF
TRBV5-6	TRBD2	16	-	TRBJ2-2	TGTGCCAGCAGCTTGTGGGCGGGAGGCCAGACCGGGGAGCTGTTTTTT	CASSLWAGGQTGELFF
TRBV11-2	-	13	-	TRBJ2-7	TGTGCCAGCAGCTTAGTTGTTAACTACGAGCAGTACTTC	CASSLVVNYEQYF
TRBV2	-	15	-	TRBJ2-3	TGTGCCAGCAGTACTGGGACAATCCGGACAGATACGCAGTATTTT	CASSTGTIRTDTQYF